This T cell receptor beta chain was documented in a study of blood T cell repertoires in COVID-19 (dated by TCRdb to the early 2020s). With respect to the entire study: Samples from collaborators originated in the United States, Italy and Spain and spanned both the acute and convalescent phases of COVID-19. A de-identified subject ID, COVID-19 status, age in years and sex were almost always included in the sample metadata. Deeply sampled blood TCRbeta repertoires from subjects exposed to, actively infected with, or recovered from COVID-19 were included in the dataset. The samples were drawn from two sources: the first 160 participants of the ongoing ImmuneRACE study, and 1,200 or so subjects contributed by 6 global collaborators. HLA class I and class II types, where available, came from metadata supplied by the sample provider rather than from assay-based typing. A freely available public database, intended as a resource for researchers studying the immune response to SARS-CoV-2, is where the repertoires were released. The material from the prospective study consisted of cDNA or gDNA derived from T cells, B-cell-depleted T cells, or PBMCs.

On this clone: Its antigen is unknown. No much larger clone exists at a distance of one base, and base qualities are not known.

TCRbeta CDR3 regions were amplified from genomic DNA by means of the immunoSEQ Assay, a bias-controlled multiplex PCR. Under the source paper's analysis protocol: The number of nucleated cells in each sample was estimated by amplification of reference gene primers within the assay. To quantify the absolute abundance of each unique TCRbeta CDR3 rearrangement, sequence reads were collapsed and filtered. For each sample, productive Simpson clonality was calculated as the square root of Simpson's diversity index over productive rearrangements. Drawn from immuneACCESS, this table holds only the in-frame rearrangements with V and J called that TCRdb kept. Clones are partly lost; checked studies trace under half to an unresolved V gene and leave the rest unexplained. The D gene and trimming were derived from the DNA, and the V and J assignments and clone size from that table. The sample table contains under 250,000 clones; only one count was recorded for roughly nine tenths of them. 3.5% to 4.5% of the sample goes to the ten largest clones.

Study-level results and caveats: The amount of clinical and demographic metadata varied by source and participant and was provided uncurated.

In the prospective study, participants were roughly 18 to 100 years old, resided in approximately 22 geographic areas of the United States, and were enrolled through a virtual design. In the prospective study, participants were assigned to cohorts based on the clinical history participants reported in a screening survey and a study questionnaire. In the prospective study, whole blood, serum and a nasopharyngeal or oropharyngeal swab were collected from each participant by mobile phlebotomists. Additional blood draws and questionnaires over an approximately 2-month period could optionally be provided by prospective study participants. Before DNA extraction, prospective study blood samples were shipped either frozen or at room temperature. V and J lose 5 bases and 4 bases, and a span of 27 bases separates them. Including the terminal cysteine and phenylalanine, the CDR3 comprises 19 residues. Kept here is only the CDR3 DNA, which spans 57 bases and is read in frame from base 1. The germline V gene specifies SGHTA as CDR1 and FQGNSA as CDR2.

This TCR derives from a woman aged 30 to 39 with acute COVID-19. The sequenced material came from PBMCs or T cells enriched from blood (not recorded which). The rearranged segments are TRBV7-2 and TRBJ2-1; 7 matching bases give a weak D call of TRBD2. DNA sequence: TGTGCCAGCAGCCTCGTGTCCCCCGGTAGGCGGGGGCATTACAATGAGCAGTTCTTC. Its protein reads: CASSLVSPGRRGHYNEQFF.